The next 21 T cell receptor beta chains were all read from a single sample in a study of blood T cell repertoires in COVID-19. Assay used: immunoSEQ multiplex PCR; TCRdb lists only in-frame clones, some missing. The repertoire holds 100,000 to 150,000 clones, with approximately 85% as singletons. The sequencing input was peripheral blood. These receptor sequences come from a woman at least 80 years old with COVID-19, enrolled during active disease.

This clone was found once. This sequence joins TRBV19 and TRBJ1-1; tentatively, D is TRBD1 (5 bases). Germline assignment: CDR1 LNHDA and CDR2 SQIVND (reference sequence). This CDR3 is 13 amino acids long. The V end was cut by 4 bases, the J end by 5 bases, with 11 bases between. The CDR3 sequence: CASSTQGGTEAFF. The CDR3 DNA reads as TGTGCCAGTAGTACGCAGGGAGGAACTGAAGCTTTCTTT.

This rearrangement joins TRBV29-1 to TRBJ2-5, with no clear D. Trimming shortened V by 4 bases and J by 6 bases, and 12 bases separated the two germline ends. Germline lookup yields CDR1 SQVTM and CDR2 ANQGSEA. The CDR3 totals 12 residues. The CDR3 sequence is CSVGSGMKTQYF. The CDR3 DNA sequence: TGCAGCGTTGGGAGTGGCATGAAGACCCAGTACTTC.

The CDR3 protein is CASSLETSGRGNEQFF. In nucleotides, the CDR3 is TGCGCCAGCAGCTTGGAGACTAGCGGGAGGGGCAATGAGCAGTTCTTC. J is TRBJ2-1 and V is TRBV5-1, with 14 bases identical to TRBD2. Germline values: CDR1 SGHRS, CDR2 YFSETQ. The CDR3 totals 16 residues. Trimming cost V 0 bases and J 6 bases; bases outside gene matches: 2.

The chain combines TRBV16 with TRBJ2-1, with 9 nucleotides matching TRBD2. CDR3 length equals 17 residues. Trimming took 3 bases from V and 3 from J; bases not matched to a gene: 9. Germline V gives CDR1 KGHSY, CDR2 FQNENV. CDR3 nucleotides: TGTGCCAGCAGCCATGCGGTAGGTAGCGGGAGCTACAATGAGCAGTTCTTC. Protein sequence: CASSHAVGSGSYNEQFF.

The chain carries TRBV5-1 and TRBJ2-7; D gene uncertain. The length of the CDR3 is 14 residues. Trimming cost V 1 base and J 3 bases, with 11 bases left between them. Germline CDR1 is SGHRS and CDR2 is YFSETQ. The DNA of the CDR3 is TGCGCCAGCAGCTTGAACGGAGTGAACTACGAGCAGTACTTC. Its protein is CASSLNGVNYEQYF.

V and J are TRBV5-1 and TRBJ2-1, with 8 bases lining up with TRBD1. The CDR3 is 16 residues long. J was trimmed by 9 bases and V by 2 bases; bases with no gene match: 13. Per germline, CDR1 SGHRS and CDR2 YFSETQ. The chain's CDR3 is CASSFQGALMGSEQFF. The DNA of the CDR3 is TGCGCCAGCAGCTTCCAGGGGGCGCTCATGGGTAGTGAGCAGTTCTTC.

This clone was found a few times. The V and J genes are TRBV7-9 and TRBJ2-7; 14 bases are shared with TRBD2. The CDR3 is 15 amino acids. The ends lost 6 bases at V and 7 bases at J; junction bases unmatched: 8. Germline V gene lookup returns CDR1 SEHNR and CDR2 FQNEAQ (reference sequence). CDR3 coding DNA: TGTGCCAGCAGACGGGGACTAGCGGGAGAAGGAGAGCAGTACTTC. This translates into CASRRGLAGEGEQYF.

This clone appeared once. The gene calls are TRBV5-4 and TRBJ2-6; the D gene is possibly TRBD1 (5 bases). Germline CDR1 is SGHNT and CDR2 is YYREEE (reference sequence). Trimming took 4 bases from V and 4 from J, leaving 12 bases between them. The CDR3 has 15 amino acids. This CDR3 reads CASSLRVMGANVLTF. Here the CDR3 DNA reads TGTGCCAGCAGCCTCAGGGTTATGGGGGCCAACGTCCTGACTTTC.

This chain connects TRBV5-1 to TRBJ2-1; TRBD2 matches 13 bases. This CDR3 region has 19 residues. V gave up 0 bases and J gave up 6 bases; unmatched junction bases: 12. Per the germline V gene, CDR1 is SGHRS and CDR2 is YFSETQ. The CDR3 sequence is CASSLVVTSGRIRLNEQFF. The CDR3, as DNA: TGCGCCAGCAGCTTGGTCGTGACTAGCGGGAGGATTCGTCTCAATGAGCAGTTCTTC.

V usage is TRBV27 and J usage is TRBJ1-2; 8 bases are shared with TRBD1. V lost 3 bases, J lost 12 bases, and 9 bases stayed unmatched. CDR3 size: 13 residues. Germline V gene sequence: CDR1 MNHEY, CDR2 SMNVEV (reference sequence). CDR3 DNA sequence: TGTGCCAGCAGTTTCCGGGACAGGCGCGGACACACCTTC. Residues: CASSFRDRRGHTF.

The V and J genes are TRBV7-2 and TRBJ1-4, with D possibly being TRBD1 (5 bases). The V gene's germline CDR1 is SGHTA and CDR2 FQGNSA. V lost 1 base and J lost 12, with 18 bases in between. The CDR3 consists of 15 residues. The CDR3 bases are TGTGCCAGCAGCTTAGGGGGGGGAACCTCCAGGGAACTGTTTTTT. Its protein is CASSLGGGTSRELFF.

The chain links TRBV5-1 to TRBJ2-3; D is undetermined. The CDR3 extends over 16 amino acids. Germline assignment: CDR1 SGHRS and CDR2 YFSETQ. V gave up 0 bases and J gave up 0 bases, with 11 bases separating them. DNA of the CDR3: TGCGCCAGCAGCTTGGACGCGTTCTCTAGCACAGATACGCAGTATTTT. This gives the protein CASSLDAFSSTDTQYF.

The chain links TRBV27 to TRBJ1-4; TRBD1 is a possible D gene (6 bases). The V end lost 8 bases, the J end lost 5 bases, and 15 bases lay between the germline ends. The CDR3 length is 14 residues. Germline CDR1 reads MNHEY; CDR2 reads SMNVEV (reference sequence). The CDR3 sequence: CASGPRQANEKLFF. The CDR3 bases are TGTGCCAGCGGGCCGCGACAGGCAAATGAAAAACTGTTTTTT.

The chain joins TRBV6-5 to TRBJ1-2; 8 bases map to TRBD1. V lost 5 bases, J lost 0 bases, and 5 bases stayed unmatched. CDR3 length equals 15 residues. Germline loops: CDR1 MNHEY, CDR2 SVGAGI. The CDR3 sequence is CASSKDRVANYGYTF. CDR3 DNA: TGTGCCAGCAGTAAGGACAGGGTGGCTAACTATGGCTACACCTTC.

V gene TRBV28 combines with J gene TRBJ2-7; perhaps TRBD1 as D (5 bases). The germline V gene encodes CDR1 MDHEN and CDR2 SYDVKM. V lost 3 bases and J lost 2, with 11 bases in between. The CDR3 is 14 amino acids. CDR3 coding DNA: TGTGCCAGCAGTTTCGACAGAGCCACCTACGAGCAGTACTTC. This translates into CASSFDRATYEQYF.

The rearrangement links TRBV19 to TRBJ1-2; 10 bases match TRBD1. Germline-derived CDR1 and CDR2 are LNHDA and SQIVND (reference sequence). The CDR3 consists of 15 residues. J gave up 5 bases and V 6 bases, and 9 bases lay outside the gene matches. The CDR3 sequence is CASSSRRTGGYGYTF. CDR3 DNA: TGTGCCAGTAGCAGCCGGAGGACAGGGGGATATGGCTACACCTTC.

The genes are TRBV2 and TRBJ1-5, with a tentative D call TRBD1 (6 bases). V was pared by 10 bases and J by 2 bases, with 15 bases between. The germline CDR1 and CDR2 sequences are SNHLY and FYNNEI. The CDR3 covers 14 residues. The DNA of the CDR3 is TGTGCCATAGGACAGAATCCTCGCAATCAGCCCCAGCATTTT. Amino acids: CAIGQNPRNQPQHF.

The V call is TRBV20-1, the J call TRBJ1-2, with 8 bases matching TRBD1. In germline, CDR1 is DFQATT, CDR2 SNEGSKA (reference sequence). Trimming took 3 bases from V and 1 from J; bases not matched to a gene: 4. This CDR3 is built from 14 residues. The CDR3 nucleotides are TGCAGTGCTAGTATCAGGGGGCATAACTATGGCTACACCTTC. Its translation is CSASIRGHNYGYTF.

This sequence joins TRBV7-2 and TRBJ1-1; D unresolved. CDR1 SGHTA and CDR2 FQGNSA come from the germline V gene. Trimming pared 5 bases from V and 3 bases from J, leaving 16 bases between. CDR3 length: 15 residues. The DNA of the CDR3 is TGTGCCAGCAGCCCGCGGGCGTTAGCCCACACTGAAGCTTTCTTT. Its translation is CASSPRALAHTEAFF.

The V call is TRBV18, the J call TRBJ1-1; 7 bases match TRBD1. The CDR3 length is 17 residues. Germline V gene lookup returns CDR1 KGHSH and CDR2 LQKENI. J was trimmed by 0 bases and V by 4 bases; bases with no gene match: 11. CDR3 amino acids: CASSLVTRTGLNTEAFF. DNA of the CDR3: TGTGCCAGCTCACTAGTAACCCGGACAGGACTGAACACTGAAGCTTTCTTT.

The V call is TRBV5-4, the J call TRBJ2-3; no firm D call. CDR3 length: 16 amino acids. The V gene's germline CDR1 is SGHNT and CDR2 YYREEE (reference sequence). Trimming removed 2 bases at V and 0 bases at J, with 13 bases between. DNA for the CDR3: TGTGCCAGCAGCTTATCGGGTCTACGTAGCACAGATACGCAGTATTTT. Translating gives CASSLSGLRSTDTQYF.